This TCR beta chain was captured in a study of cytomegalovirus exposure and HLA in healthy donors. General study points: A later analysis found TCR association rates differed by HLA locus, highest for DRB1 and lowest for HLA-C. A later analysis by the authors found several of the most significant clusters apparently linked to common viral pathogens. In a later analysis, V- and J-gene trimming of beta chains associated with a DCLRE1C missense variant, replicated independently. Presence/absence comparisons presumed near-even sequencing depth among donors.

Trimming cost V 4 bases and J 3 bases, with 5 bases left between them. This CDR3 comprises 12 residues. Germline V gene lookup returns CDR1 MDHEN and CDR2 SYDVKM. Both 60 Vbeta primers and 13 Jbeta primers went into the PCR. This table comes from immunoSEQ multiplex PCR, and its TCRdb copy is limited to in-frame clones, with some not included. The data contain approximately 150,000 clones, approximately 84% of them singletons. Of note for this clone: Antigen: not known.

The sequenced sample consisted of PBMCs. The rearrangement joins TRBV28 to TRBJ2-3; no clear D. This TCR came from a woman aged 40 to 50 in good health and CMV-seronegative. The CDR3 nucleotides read TGTGCCAGCAGTTCGACTACAGATACGCAGTATTTT. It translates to CASSSTTDTQYF.